This TCR beta chain was documented in a study of cytomegalovirus exposure and HLA in healthy donors. Broader study findings: Many donors shared some public TCRs, even though most TCR sequences were rare. A few CMV-associated chains proved CMV antigen-specific in vitro. The study labeled fewer than 200 TCR beta chains cytomegalovirus-associated.

Trimming removed 0 bases from V and 1 base from J, with 23 bases in between. This CDR3 has 20 amino acids. The germline V gene has CDR1 SGHRS and CDR2 YFSETQ. The donors formed part of the roughly 120-subject validation cohort, distinct from the approximately 670-subject first cohort. Using immunoSEQ multiplex PCR, the repertoire was profiled, and TCRdb retains in-frame clones only, with some absent. The sample carries about 160,000 clones, roughly nine tenths recorded once. For this clone: The target antigen is unknown.

The sequence came from a woman aged 25-40 years in good health and CMV-seronegative. This rearrangement joins TRBV5-1 to TRBJ2-1; the D gene is possibly TRBD2 (6 bases). Material: PBMCs. CDR3 sequence (DNA): TGCGCCAGCAGCTTGGGGACTCCTAGCGTAGGCAAGGGATCCTACAATGAGCAGTTCTTC. It translates to CASSLGTPSVGKGSYNEQFF.